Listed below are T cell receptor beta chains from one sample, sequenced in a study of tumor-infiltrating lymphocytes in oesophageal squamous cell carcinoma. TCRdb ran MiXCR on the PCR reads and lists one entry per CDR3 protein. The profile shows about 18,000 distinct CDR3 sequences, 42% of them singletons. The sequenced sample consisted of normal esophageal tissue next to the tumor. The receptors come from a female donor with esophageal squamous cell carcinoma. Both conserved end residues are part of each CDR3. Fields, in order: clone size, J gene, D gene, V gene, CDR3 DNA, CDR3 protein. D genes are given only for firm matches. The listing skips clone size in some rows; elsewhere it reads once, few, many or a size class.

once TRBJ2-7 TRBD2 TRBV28 TGTGCCAGCAGTTTTGGGCTAGCGGGCTACGAGCAGTACTTC CASSFGLAGYEQYF
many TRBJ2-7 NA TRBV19 TGTGCCAGTAGTATGGGTGGCTGGGGGCCCTACGAGCAGTACTTC CASSMGGWGPYEQYF
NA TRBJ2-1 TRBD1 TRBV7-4 TGTGCCAGCAGCTTCGGTCGACAGGGATTTTCCTACAATGAGCAGTTCTTC CASSFGRQGFSYNEQFF
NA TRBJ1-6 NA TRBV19 TGTGCCAGTAGCGACAGGAGAGGTTCACCCCTCCACTTT CASSDRRGSPLHF
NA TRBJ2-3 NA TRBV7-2 TGTGCCAGCAGCTTTTCGAGCGGGTTTAGCACAGATACGCAGTATTTT CASSFSSGFSTDTQYF
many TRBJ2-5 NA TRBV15 TGTGCCACCAGCCGAACACAAGAGACCCAGTACTTC CATSRTQETQYF
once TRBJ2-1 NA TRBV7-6 TGTGCCAGCAGCACCTTGGCGGGACCGCCCCTCAATGAGCAGTTCTTC CASSTLAGPPLNEQFF
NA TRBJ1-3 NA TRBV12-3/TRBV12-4 TGTGCCAGCAGTTTAGGGGTACGAGAAAACACCATATATTTT CASSLGVRENTIYF
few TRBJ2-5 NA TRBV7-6 TGTGCCAGCAGCTTAGGGGGAGTAGGGGAGACCCAGTACTTC CASSLGGVGETQYF
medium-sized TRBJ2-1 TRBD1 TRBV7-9 TGTGCCAGCAGCTTAGGATTACCGGGACAGGGGATTCTCAATGAGCAGTTCTTC CASSLGLPGQGILNEQFF
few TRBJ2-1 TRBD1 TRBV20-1 TGCAGTGCGCTGAGGGGGCTTAACAATGAGCAGTTCTTC CSALRGLNNEQFF
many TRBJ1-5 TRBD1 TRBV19 TGTGCCAGTAGTCCGGGGACAGGGGAAACGCAGCCCCAGCATTTT CASSPGTGETQPQHF
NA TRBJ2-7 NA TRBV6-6 TGTGCCAGCAGCATACATGACTACGAGCAGTACTTC CASSIHDYEQYF
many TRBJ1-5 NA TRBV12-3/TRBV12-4 TGTGCCAGCACCCTCCAGGGTCTCGGCAATCAGCCCCAGCATTTT CASTLQGLGNQPQHF
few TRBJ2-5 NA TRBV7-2 TGTGCCAGCAGCTTTACCGGGACCTCTCAAGAGACCCAGTACTTC CASSFTGTSQETQYF
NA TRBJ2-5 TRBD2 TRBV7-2 TGTGCCAGCAGCTTACAAGCGGGGGTTCAAGAGACCCAGTACTTC CASSLQAGVQETQYF
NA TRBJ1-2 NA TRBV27 TGTGCCAGCAGTTTAAGGGACCCACCACAGGGCTATGGCTACACCTTC CASSLRDPPQGYGYTF
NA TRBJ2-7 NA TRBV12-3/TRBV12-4 TGTGCCAGCAGTTTACGGCCCGACAGGTACGAGCAGTACTTC CASSLRPDRYEQYF
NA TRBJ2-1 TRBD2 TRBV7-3 TGTGCCAGCAGCTGGACTAGCGGGAGCTACAATGAGCAGTTCTTC CASSWTSGSYNEQFF
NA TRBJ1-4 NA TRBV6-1 TGTGCCAGCAGTGAATGGTTGGTAACCACTAATGAAAAACTGTTTTTT CASSEWLVTTNEKLFF
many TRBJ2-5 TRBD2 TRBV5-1 TGCGCCAGCAGCTCACAGCGGGGAAGCGAGACCCAGTACTTC CASSSQRGSETQYF
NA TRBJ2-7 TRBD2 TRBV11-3 TGTGCCAGCAGCCCACTCCGGGCGGGAGGGACCTACGAGCAGTACTTC CASSPLRAGGTYEQYF
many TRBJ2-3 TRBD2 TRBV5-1 TGCGCCAGCAGCCCCACCAGCGGGGGGGCCTCAGATACGCAGTATTTT CASSPTSGGASDTQYF
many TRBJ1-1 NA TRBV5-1 TGCGCCAGCAGCTTGAATATGGCAGGGAGTACTATGACTGAAGCTTTCTTT CASSLNMAGSTMTEAFF
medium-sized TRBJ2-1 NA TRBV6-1 TGTGCCAGCAGTGCAAGGGGGTCCTACAATGAGCAGTTCTTC CASSARGSYNEQFF
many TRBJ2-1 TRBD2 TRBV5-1 TGCGCCAGCAGCCTCCTTTTTGCTAGCGGGGGTGAGCAGTTCTTC CASSLLFASGGEQFF
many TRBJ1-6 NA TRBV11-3 TGTGCCAGCAGCTTAGCCGCAGGCTCCTATAATTCACCCCTCCACTTT CASSLAAGSYNSPLHF
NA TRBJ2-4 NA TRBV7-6 TGTGCCAGCAGCTTAGACCCGGCGATAGCCAAAAACATTCAGTACTTC CASSLDPAIAKNIQYF
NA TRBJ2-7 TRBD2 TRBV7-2 TGTGCCAGCAGCCAACAAAGCGGGAGCTCATACGAGCAGTACTTC CASSQQSGSSYEQYF
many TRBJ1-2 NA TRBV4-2 TGTGCCAGCAGCCAAGAGGCAGGGAGGTATGGCTACACCTTC CASSQEAGRYGYTF
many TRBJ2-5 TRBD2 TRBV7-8 TGTGCCAGCAGCCGACTAGCGGGGGCGACAAACACCGGGGAGCTGTACTTC CASSRLAGATNTGELYF
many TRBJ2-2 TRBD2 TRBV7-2 TGTGCCAGCAGCGCGGGACTAGCGGGGGGAAAGCCGAACACCGGGGAGCTGTTTTTT CASSAGLAGGKPNTGELFF
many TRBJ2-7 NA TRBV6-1 TGTGCCAGCACGGGGAGAAACTCCTACGAGCAGTACTTC CASTGRNSYEQYF
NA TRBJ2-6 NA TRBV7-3 TGTGCCAGCAGCTTGGGGGCGCCTGGGGCCAACGTCCTGACTTTC CASSLGAPGANVLTF
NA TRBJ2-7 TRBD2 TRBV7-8 TGTGCCAGCAGCTTAGGCGGGGGGAGCGGCGAGCAGTACTTC CASSLGGGSGEQYF
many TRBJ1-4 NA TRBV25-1 TGTGCCAGCAGTGACAGGACTAATGAAAAACTGTTTTTT CASSDRTNEKLFF
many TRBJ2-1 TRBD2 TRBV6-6 TGTGCCAGCAGTTACTCGGGTACTAGCGGAGTTTACAATGAGCAGTTCTTC CASSYSGTSGVYNEQFF
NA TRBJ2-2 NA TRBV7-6 TGTGCCAGCAGCATTAACACCGGGGAGCTGTTTTTT CASSINTGELFF
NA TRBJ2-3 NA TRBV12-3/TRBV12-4 TGTGCCAGCAGCCTAGCGAGCACAGATACGCAGTATTTT CASSLASTDTQYF
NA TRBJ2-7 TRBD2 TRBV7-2 TGTGCCAGCAGCTTAAAGGGTGGGGCTAGCGGGGCATACTCCTACGAGCAGTACTTC CASSLKGGASGAYSYEQYF
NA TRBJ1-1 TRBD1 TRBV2 TGTGCCAGCACATGGGACAGGGCCTCTGGAATGAACACTGAAGCTTTCTTT CASTWDRASGMNTEAFF
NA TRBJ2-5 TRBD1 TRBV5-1 TGCGCCAGCAGCCCCCGGACAGGACAAGAGACCCAGTACTTC CASSPRTGQETQYF
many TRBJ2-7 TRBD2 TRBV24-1 TGTGCCACCAGTGACTCCGGGACTAGCGGGGGCCTGGGGTATGAGCAGTACTTC CATSDSGTSGGLGYEQYF
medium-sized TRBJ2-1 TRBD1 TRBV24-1 TGTGCCACCAGTGATATGGGGACAGGGAACGACAATGAGCAGTTCTTC CATSDMGTGNDNEQFF
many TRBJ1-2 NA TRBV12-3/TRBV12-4 TGTGCCAGCAGTTCTACCACCGAGGATTCAGAGAATGGCTACACCTTC CASSSTTEDSENGYTF
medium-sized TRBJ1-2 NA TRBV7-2 TGTGCCAGCAGCTTATACTATGGCTACACCTTC CASSLYYGYTF
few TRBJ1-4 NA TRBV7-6 TGTGCCAGCAGCTTCACTGAAAAACTGTTTTTT CASSFTEKLFF
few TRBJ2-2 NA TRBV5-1 TGCGCCAGCAGCTTGAACTCGGTAGACACCGGGGAGCTGTTTTTT CASSLNSVDTGELFF
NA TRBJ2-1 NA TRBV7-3 TGTGCCAGCAGCTTATGGGGGGAGACCTCCTACAATGAGCAGTTCTTC CASSLWGETSYNEQFF
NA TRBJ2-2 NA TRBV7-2 TGTGCCAGCAGCTTCCAGGGAAGGACCGGGGAGCTGTTTTTT CASSFQGRTGELFF
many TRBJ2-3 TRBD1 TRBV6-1 TGTGCCAGCAGAACAGGGGCCAGCACAGATACGCAGTATTTT CASRTGASTDTQYF
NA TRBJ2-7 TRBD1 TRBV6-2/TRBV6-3 TGTGCCAGCGCTGGGACAGGGGTGGGTTTCGAGCAGTACTTC CASAGTGVGFEQYF
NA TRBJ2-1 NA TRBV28 TGTGCCAGCAGCCCCTGGTCAAACTCCTACAATGAGCAGTTCTTC CASSPWSNSYNEQFF
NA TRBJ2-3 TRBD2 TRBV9 TGTGCCAGCAGCGTAGCCAGCGGGGGGGTTACAGATACGCAGTATTTT CASSVASGGVTDTQYF
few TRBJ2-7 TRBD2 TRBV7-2 TGTGCCAGCAGCCCCCGCGGGGGAATGAATGAGCAGTACTTC CASSPRGGMNEQYF
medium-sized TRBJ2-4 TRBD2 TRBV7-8 TGTGCCAGCAGCTTAGGGACTAGCGGGAGGACCAAAAACATTCAGTACTTC CASSLGTSGRTKNIQYF
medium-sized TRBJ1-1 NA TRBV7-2 TGTGCCAGCAGCTTATTGCGTGTGGGCCCGAACACTGAAGCTTTCTTT CASSLLRVGPNTEAFF